This T cell receptor beta chain comes out of a study of CD8+CD57+ T cells in acquired aplastic anemia. On the study more broadly: DNA recovered from sorted CD4+ and CD8+ cells had a mean of approximately 3 ug. Study-level points and caveats: Patients and controls shared roughly 28 CD8+ CDR3 sequences, which appeared highly expressed in patients and within their immunodominant clones.

The germline V gene has CDR1 SGHVS and CDR2 FQNEAQ. The CDR3 sequence is 15 residues long. The ends lost 6 bases at V and 2 bases at J; junction bases unmatched: 10. Ten or more counts support this clonotype. Its antigen is not known. Patients sequenced had flow cytometry evidence of CD8+CD57+ cell expansion. Severe acquired aplastic anemia was present in all patients. Patient blood was sampled before any therapy had been received. Genomic DNA provided the template from which TCR beta VDJ and CDR3 profiles were obtained. Using its own MiXCR run on the reads, TCRdb lists one record per CDR3 protein. Of about 470,000 distinct CDR3 sequences in the sample, around 32% were seen once.

The sequence came from a human donor with aplastic anemia. The chain employs TRBV7-8 and TRBJ2-7; TRBD2 aligns across 7 bases. Sequencing was performed on sorted CD4+, CD8+, or CD8+CD57+ T cells (not recorded which) from PBMCs. The CDR3 DNA is TGTGCCAGCAGTTCTATGGCTAGCGGACCCTACGAGCAGTACTTC. Encoded protein: CASSSMASGPYEQYF.